This TCR beta chain stems from a study of cytomegalovirus exposure and HLA in healthy donors. Findings of the study overall: Sequencing probably produced one cluster of sequence variants that were highly shared. Per a later analysis, 18,000 or so TCR beta sequences showed association with HLA alleles at 0.05 false discovery rate. Association of a missense DCLRE1C variant with TCR beta V- and J-gene trimming was reported in a later analysis.

Points on this clone: What it binds is unknown.

Donors consisted of healthy bone marrow donors. CDR1 and CDR2 (germline): SGHAT, FQNNGV. J lost 11 bases, V lost 0 bases, and 2 bases had no gene match. There are 13 residues in the CDR3. Vbeta (60) and Jbeta (13) primers were used in the PCR. Assay: immunoSEQ multiplex PCR; the TCRdb copy retains only in-frame clones and omits some. Of roughly 150,000 clones listed, 70% to 90% are singletons. The chain recombines TRBV11-2 with TRBJ2-1, with 9 bases lining up with TRBD2. The clonotype originates from a woman younger than 30 in good health and CMV-seronegative. Sequences were obtained from PBMCs. CDR3 in amino acids: CASSLDPSGKQFF. The CDR3 DNA is TGTGCCAGCAGCTTAGACCCTAGCGGGAAGCAGTTCTTC.